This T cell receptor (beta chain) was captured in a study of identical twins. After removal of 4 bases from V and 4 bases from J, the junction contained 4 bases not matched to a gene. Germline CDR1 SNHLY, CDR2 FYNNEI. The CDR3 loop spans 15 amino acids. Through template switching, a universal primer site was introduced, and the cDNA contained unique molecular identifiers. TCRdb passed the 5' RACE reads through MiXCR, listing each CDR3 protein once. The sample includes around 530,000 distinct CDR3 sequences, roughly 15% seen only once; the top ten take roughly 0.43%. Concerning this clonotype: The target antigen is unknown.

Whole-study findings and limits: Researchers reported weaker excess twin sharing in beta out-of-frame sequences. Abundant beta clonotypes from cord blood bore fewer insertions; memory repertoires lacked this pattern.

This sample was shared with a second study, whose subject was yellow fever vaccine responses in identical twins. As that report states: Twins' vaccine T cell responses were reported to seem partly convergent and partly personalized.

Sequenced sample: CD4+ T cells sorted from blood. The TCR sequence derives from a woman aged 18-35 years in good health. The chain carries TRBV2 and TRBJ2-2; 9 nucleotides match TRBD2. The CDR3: CASSGTSAPTGELFF. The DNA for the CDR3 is TGTGCCAGCAGTGGGACTAGCGCGCCCACCGGGGAGCTGTTTTTT.